This T cell receptor beta chain was identified in a study of shared clonotypes between healthy human individuals. Study-level background: Donors consisted of two women and a few men between 18 and 49.

Measured with immunoSEQ multiplex PCR; TCRdb has only the in-frame clones, and not every one. Among about 670,000 clones listed, about three quarters were seen once. This clone has a handful of counts. This sample also contains other DNA sequences that code for the same CDR3. The CDR3 loop spans 12 amino acids. V lost 5 bases and J lost 2, with 7 bases in between. Per the germline V gene, CDR1 is SGHRS and CDR2 is YFSETQ. This TCR was recovered from a woman aged 25 to 39 in good health. Input material: memory CD4+ T cells sorted from blood. Described subset: CD45RA-negative fraction. The gene calls are TRBV5-1 and TRBJ1-1; D call uncertain. CDR3 sequence reads: CASRGDNTEAFF. CDR3 nucleotide sequence: TGCGCCAGCAGGGGAGACAACACTGAAGCTTTCTTT.